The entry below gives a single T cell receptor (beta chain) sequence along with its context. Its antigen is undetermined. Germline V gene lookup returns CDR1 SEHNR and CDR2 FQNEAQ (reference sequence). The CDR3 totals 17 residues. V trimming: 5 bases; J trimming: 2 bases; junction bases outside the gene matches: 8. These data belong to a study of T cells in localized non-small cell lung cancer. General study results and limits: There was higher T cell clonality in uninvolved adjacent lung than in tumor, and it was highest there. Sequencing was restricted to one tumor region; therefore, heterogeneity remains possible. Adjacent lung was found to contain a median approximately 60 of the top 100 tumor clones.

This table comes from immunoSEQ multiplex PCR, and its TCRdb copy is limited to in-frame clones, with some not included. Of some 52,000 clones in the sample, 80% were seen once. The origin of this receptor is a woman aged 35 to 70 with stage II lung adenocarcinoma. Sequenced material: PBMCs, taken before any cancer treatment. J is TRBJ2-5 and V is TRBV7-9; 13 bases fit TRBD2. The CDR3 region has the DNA TGTGCCAGCAGCCTCGGAGGGACTAGCGGGGCGCAAGAGACCCAGTACTTC. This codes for CASSLGGTSGAQETQYF. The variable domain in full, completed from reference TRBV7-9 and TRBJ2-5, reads DTGVSQNPRHKITKRGQNVTFRCDPISEHNRLYWYRQTLGQGPEFLTYFQNEAQLEKSRLLSDRFSAERPKGSFSTLEIQRTEQGDSAMYLCASSLGGTSGAQETQYFGPGTRLLVL.